The following is a T cell receptor (beta chain) sequence with its context. An end of the junction does not agree with germline; a read error may underlie this. CDR1 and CDR2 (germline): SSHAT, FNYEAQ (reference sequence). The CDR3 extends over 15 amino acids. This sample was taken from a study of shared clonotypes between healthy human individuals. TCRdb's table, derived via immunoSEQ multiplex PCR, lists solely in-frame clones and lacks some. The sample records over a million clones, about 98.5% being singletons. Material for sequencing was naive CD4+ T cells sorted from blood. Subset given: CD45RA+ positively selected. The genes are TRBV7-7 and TRBJ1-2, with D possibly matching TRBD1 (5 bases). This clonotype was obtained from a young man in good health. The CDR3 DNA sequence: TGTGCTAGCAGCTTACCAGGACACCCTAACTATGGCTACACCTTC. It is translated as CASSLPGHPNYGYTF. Based on the CDR3 plus reference TRBV7-7 and TRBJ1-2, the full variable domain is GAGVSQSPRYKVTKRGQDVTLRCDPISSHATLYWYQQALGQGPEFLTYFNYEAQPDKSGLPSDRFSAERPEGSISTLTIQRTEQRDSAMYRCASSLPGHPNYGYTFGSGTRLTVV.